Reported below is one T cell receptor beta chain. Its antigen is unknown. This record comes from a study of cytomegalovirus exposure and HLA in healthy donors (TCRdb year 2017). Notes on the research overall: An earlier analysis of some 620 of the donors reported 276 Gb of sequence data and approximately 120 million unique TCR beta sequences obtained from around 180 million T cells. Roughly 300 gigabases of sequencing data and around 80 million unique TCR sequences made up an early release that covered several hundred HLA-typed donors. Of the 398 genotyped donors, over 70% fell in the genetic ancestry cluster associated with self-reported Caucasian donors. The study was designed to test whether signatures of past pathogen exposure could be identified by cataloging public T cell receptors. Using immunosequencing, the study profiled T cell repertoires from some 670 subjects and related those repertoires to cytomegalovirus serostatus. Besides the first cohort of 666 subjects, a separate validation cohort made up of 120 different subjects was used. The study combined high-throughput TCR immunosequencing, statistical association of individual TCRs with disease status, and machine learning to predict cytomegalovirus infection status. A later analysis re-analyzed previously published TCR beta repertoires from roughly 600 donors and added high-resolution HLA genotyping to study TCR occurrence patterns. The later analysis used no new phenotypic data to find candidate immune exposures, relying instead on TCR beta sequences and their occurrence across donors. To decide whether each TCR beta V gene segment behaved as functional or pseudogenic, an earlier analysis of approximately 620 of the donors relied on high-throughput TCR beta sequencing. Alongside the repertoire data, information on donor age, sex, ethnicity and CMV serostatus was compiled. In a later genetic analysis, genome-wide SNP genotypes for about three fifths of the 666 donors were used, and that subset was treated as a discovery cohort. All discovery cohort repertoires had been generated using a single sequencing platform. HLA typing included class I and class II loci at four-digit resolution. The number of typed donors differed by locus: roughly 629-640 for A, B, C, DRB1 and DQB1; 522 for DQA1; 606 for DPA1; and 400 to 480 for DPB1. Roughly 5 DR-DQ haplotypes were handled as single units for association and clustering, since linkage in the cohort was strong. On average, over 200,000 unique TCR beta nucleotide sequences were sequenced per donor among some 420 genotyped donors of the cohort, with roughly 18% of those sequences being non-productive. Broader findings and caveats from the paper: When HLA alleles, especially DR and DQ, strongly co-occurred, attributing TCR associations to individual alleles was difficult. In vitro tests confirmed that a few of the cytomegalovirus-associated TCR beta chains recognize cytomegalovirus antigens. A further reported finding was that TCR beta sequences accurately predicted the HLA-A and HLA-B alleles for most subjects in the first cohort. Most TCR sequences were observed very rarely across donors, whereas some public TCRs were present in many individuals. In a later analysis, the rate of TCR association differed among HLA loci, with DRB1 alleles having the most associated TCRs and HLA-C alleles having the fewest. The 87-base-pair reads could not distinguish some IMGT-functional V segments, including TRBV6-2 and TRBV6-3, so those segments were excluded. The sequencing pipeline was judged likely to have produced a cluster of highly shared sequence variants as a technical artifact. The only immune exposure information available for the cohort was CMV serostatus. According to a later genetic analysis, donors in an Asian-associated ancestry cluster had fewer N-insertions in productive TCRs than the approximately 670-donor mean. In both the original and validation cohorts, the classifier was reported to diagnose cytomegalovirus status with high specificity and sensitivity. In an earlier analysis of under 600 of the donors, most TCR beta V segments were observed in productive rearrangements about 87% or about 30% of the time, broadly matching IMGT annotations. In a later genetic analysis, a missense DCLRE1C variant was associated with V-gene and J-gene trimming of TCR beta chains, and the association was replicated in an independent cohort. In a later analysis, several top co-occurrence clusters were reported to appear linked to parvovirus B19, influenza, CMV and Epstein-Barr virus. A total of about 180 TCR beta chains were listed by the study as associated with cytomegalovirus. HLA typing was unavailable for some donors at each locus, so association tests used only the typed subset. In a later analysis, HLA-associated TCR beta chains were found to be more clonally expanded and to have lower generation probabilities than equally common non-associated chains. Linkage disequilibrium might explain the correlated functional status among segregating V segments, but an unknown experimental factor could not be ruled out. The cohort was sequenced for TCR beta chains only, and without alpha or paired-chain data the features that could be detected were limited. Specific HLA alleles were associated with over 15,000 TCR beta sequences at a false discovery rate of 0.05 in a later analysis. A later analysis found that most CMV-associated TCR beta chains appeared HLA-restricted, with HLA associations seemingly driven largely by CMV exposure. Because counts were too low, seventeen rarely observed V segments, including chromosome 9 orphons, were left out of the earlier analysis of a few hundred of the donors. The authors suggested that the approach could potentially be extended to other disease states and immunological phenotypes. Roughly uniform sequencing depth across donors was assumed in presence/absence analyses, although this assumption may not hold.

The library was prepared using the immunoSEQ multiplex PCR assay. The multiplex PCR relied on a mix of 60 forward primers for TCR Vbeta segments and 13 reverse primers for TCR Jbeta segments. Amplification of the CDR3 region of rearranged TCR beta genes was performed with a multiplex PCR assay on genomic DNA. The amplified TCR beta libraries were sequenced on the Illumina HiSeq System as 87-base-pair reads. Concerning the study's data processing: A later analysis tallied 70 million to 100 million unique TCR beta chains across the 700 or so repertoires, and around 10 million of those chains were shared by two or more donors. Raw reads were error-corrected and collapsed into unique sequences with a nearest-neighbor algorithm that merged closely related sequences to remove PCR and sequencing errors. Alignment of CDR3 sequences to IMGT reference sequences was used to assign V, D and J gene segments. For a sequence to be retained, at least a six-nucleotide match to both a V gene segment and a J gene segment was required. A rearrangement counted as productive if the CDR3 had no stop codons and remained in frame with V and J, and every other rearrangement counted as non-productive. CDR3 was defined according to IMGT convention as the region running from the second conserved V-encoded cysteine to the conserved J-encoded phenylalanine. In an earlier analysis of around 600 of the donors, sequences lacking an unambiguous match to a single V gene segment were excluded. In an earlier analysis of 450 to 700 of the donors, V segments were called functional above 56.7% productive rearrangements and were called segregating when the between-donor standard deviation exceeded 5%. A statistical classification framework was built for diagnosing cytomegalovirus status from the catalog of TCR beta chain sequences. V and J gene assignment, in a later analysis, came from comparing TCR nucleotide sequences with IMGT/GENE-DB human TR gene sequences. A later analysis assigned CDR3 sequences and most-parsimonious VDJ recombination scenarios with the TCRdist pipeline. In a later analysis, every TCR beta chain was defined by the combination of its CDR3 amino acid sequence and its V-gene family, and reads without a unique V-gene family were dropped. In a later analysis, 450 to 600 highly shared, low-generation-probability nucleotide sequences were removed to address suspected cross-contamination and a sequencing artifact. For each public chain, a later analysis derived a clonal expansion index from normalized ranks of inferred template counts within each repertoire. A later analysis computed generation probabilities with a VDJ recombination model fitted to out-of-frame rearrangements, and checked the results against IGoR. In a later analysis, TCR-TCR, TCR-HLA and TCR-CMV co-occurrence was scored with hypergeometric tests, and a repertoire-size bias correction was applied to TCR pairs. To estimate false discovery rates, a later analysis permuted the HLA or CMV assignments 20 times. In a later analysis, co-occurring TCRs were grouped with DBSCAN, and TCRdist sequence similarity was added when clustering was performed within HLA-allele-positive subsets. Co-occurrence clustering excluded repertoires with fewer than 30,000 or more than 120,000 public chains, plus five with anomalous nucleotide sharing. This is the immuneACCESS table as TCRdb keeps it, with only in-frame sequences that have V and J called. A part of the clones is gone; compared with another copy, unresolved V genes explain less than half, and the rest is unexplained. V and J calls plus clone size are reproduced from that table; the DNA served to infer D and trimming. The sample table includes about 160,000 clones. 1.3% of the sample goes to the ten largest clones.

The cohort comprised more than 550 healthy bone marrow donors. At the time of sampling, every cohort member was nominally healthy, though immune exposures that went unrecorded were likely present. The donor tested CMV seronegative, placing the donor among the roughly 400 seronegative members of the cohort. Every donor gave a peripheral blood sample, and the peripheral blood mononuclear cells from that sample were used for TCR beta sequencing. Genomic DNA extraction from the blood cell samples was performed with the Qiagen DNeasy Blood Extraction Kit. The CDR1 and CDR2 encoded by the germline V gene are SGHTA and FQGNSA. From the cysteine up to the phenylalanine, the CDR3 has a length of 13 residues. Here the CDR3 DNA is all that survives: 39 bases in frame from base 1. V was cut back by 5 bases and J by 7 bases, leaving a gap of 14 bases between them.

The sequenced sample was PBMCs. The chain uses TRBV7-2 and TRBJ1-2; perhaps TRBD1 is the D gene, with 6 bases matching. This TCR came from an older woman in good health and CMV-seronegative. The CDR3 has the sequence CASSPQGSAGYTF. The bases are TGTGCCAGCAGCCCACAGGGAAGTGCTGGCTACACCTTC.